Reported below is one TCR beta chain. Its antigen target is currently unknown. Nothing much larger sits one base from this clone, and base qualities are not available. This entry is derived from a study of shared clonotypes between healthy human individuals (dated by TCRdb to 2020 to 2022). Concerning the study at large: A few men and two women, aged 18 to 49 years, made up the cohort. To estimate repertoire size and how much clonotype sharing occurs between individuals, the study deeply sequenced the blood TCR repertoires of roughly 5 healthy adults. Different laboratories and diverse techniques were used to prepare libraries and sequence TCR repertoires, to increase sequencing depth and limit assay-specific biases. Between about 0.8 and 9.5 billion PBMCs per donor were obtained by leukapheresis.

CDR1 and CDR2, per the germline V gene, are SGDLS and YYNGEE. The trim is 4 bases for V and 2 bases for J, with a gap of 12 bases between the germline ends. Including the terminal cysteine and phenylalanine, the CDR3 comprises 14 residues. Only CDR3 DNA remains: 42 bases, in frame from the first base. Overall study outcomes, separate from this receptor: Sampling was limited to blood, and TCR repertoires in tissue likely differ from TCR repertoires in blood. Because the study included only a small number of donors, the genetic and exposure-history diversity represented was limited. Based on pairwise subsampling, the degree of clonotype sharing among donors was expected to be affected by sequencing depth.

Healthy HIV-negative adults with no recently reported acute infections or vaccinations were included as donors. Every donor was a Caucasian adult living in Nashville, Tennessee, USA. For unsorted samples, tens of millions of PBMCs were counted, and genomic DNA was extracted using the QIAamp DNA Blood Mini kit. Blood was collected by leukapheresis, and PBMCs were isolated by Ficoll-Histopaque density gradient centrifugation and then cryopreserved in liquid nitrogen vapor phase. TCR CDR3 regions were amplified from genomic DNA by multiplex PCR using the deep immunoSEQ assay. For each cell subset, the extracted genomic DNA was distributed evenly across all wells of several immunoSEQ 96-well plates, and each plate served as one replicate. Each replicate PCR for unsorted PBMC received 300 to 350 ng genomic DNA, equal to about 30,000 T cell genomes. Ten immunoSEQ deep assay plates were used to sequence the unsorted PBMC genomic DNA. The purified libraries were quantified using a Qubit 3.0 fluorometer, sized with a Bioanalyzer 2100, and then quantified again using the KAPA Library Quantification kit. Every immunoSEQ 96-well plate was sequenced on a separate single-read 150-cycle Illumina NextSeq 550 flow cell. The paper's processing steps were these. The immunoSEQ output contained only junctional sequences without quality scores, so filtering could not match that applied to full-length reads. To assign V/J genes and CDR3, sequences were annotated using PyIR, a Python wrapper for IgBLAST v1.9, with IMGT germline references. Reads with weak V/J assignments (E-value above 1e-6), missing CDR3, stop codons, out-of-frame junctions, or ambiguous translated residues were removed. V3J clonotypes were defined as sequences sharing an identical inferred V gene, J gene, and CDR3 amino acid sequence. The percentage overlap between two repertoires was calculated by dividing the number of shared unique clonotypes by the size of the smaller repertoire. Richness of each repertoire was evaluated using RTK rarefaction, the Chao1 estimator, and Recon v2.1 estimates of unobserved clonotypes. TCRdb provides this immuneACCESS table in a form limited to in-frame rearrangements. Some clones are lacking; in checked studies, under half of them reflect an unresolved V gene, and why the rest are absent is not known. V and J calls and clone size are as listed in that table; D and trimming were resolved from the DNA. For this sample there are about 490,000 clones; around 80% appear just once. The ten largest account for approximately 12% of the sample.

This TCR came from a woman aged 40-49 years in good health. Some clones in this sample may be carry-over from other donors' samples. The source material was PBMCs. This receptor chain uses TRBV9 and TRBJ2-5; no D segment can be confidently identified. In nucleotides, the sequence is TGTGCCAGCAGCTCAAGTCCCATTCAAGAGACCCAGTACTTC. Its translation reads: CASSSSPIQETQYF.